This T cell receptor (beta chain) was retrieved from a study of blood T cell repertoires in COVID-19 (TCRdb year 2020). The study in broad terms: Collaborator samples came from the United States, Italy and Spain and covered acute and convalescent phases of COVID-19. Samples came from the ongoing ImmuneRACE study (first 160 participants) plus 1,254 subjects from 6 global collaborators. A de-identified subject ID, COVID-19 status, age in years and sex were almost always included in the sample metadata. A freely available public database, intended as a resource for researchers studying the immune response to SARS-CoV-2, is where the repertoires were released. The dataset comprised deeply sampled blood TCRbeta repertoires from subjects exposed to, actively infected with, or recovered from COVID-19. The prospective study material was composed of cDNA or gDNA derived from T cells, B-cell-depleted T cells, or PBMCs. Where available, HLA class I and class II types were taken from metadata supplied by the sample provider and were not determined by assay-based typing.

TCRbeta CDR3 regions were amplified from genomic DNA using the immunoSEQ Assay, a bias-controlled multiplex PCR. From the authors' description of their analysis: The number of nucleated cells in each sample was estimated from the amplification of reference gene primers within the assay. To quantify the absolute abundance of each unique TCRbeta CDR3 rearrangement, sequence reads were collapsed and filtered. For each sample, productive Simpson clonality was calculated by taking the square root of Simpson's diversity index across productive rearrangements. In its TCRdb copy, this immuneACCESS table keeps in-frame sequences only and misses some clones. Where compared with another copy, unresolved V genes explain less than half of these, and the others have no known cause. That table is the source of V, J and clone size, and D and trimming were worked out from the DNA. This sample is represented by about 200,000 clones; about 85% of them were singletons. The ten largest clones capture roughly 0.91% of the sample.

One collaborating source in Seattle enrolled patients while the patients were actively infected and followed the patients over time throughout the course of disease. Whole blood was collected in K2EDTA tubes by collaborating institutions according to the institutions' own protocols. For TCRbeta analysis, collaborators shipped samples as frozen whole blood, isolated PBMCs, or DNA extracted from either of those sample types. Broader findings and caveats from the paper: The quantity of clinical and demographic metadata differed by source and by participant and was supplied without curation.

Concerning this clone: Its recognized antigen is unknown. The sample holds no much larger clone one base away, and base qualities are not on file.

The germline V gene sets CDR1 to MDHEN and CDR2 to SYDVKM. From its cysteine to its phenylalanine, the CDR3 spans 15 amino acids. The DNA shown is the 45-base CDR3, in frame from base 1. V drops 6 bases and J drops 8 bases, leaving 19 bases in between. Material for sequencing was peripheral blood. The V and J segments used are TRBV28 and TRBJ1-4; no D segment can be confidently identified. This sequence was found in a man aged 60 to 75 with COVID-19, enrolled during active disease. The CDR3 is CASSAPRAWREKLFF. The nucleotide sequence is given as TGTGCCAGCAGCGCGCCGCGGGCATGGAGAGAAAAACTGTTTTTT.